These 19 T cell receptor beta chains were all obtained from the same sample, sequenced in a study of blood T cell repertoires in COVID-19. Method: immunoSEQ multiplex PCR; TCRdb's copy keeps in-frame clones and lacks some. Of a few hundred thousand clones in the sample, 87% were seen once. What was sequenced was peripheral blood. The receptors here all came from a man aged 18 to 30 with active or convalescent COVID-19.

The rearrangement joins TRBV10-3 to TRBJ1-4, with D unresolved. CDR1 is ENHRY, CDR2 SYGVKD, per germline. The CDR3 runs to 17 residues. Deletions cut 6 bases from V and 0 bases from J, with 17 bases between. The CDR3 DNA sequence: TGTGCCATCAGCTCTTACAGTAGAACTGCAACTAATGAAAAACTGTTTTTT. Its translation: CAISSYSRTATNEKLFF.

This clone was observed once. A read error may produce the germline difference seen at one junction end. The chain employs TRBV5-1 and TRBJ1-1, with 9 bases aligning to TRBD1. This CDR3 spans 13 amino acids. Per the germline V gene, CDR1 is SGHRS and CDR2 is YFSETQ. The CDR3 region has the DNA TGCGCCAGCAGCCAGGGACAGGGATCTGGACTGGTCTTT. Translated, it gives CASSQGQGSGLVF.

The genes are TRBV4-1 and TRBJ2-5; 10 bases fit TRBD2. The CDR3 has 19 amino acids. The V and J ends lost 0 bases and 0 bases, in that order; junction bases with no gene match: 10. Germline CDR1 reads MGHRA; CDR2 reads YSYEKL. The chain's CDR3 is CASSQDHTSGGDYQETQYF. In DNA, the CDR3 is TGCGCCAGCAGCCAAGATCATACCAGCGGGGGGGATTACCAAGAGACCCAGTACTTC.

The chain uses TRBV5-1 and TRBJ2-1; TRBD2 aligns across 7 bases. J was trimmed by 5 bases and V by 4 bases; bases with no gene match: 6. Germline CDR1 is SGHRS and CDR2 is YFSETQ. The CDR3 totals 14 residues. CDR3 coding DNA: TGCGCCAGCAGCGCTCGGGACTACAACAATGAGCAGTTCTTC. Its protein is CASSARDYNNEQFF.

DNA for the CDR3: TGTGCCAGCAGCGACTTGGTCGAGAGGGAGCAGTTCTTC. Its translation is CASSDLVEREQFF. The chain carries TRBV11-3 and TRBJ2-1; D is undetermined. The CDR3 runs to 13 residues. Germline V gene data show CDR1 as SGHNT and CDR2 as YENEEA. The germline V and J ends were trimmed by 5 bases and 10 bases, with 15 bases remaining between them.

Concerning this clone itself: This sample also contains other DNA sequences that code for the same CDR3. J is TRBJ1-2 and V is TRBV5-1; possible D gene TRBD1, 6 bases. The CDR3 contains 13 residues. V was clipped by 5 bases and J by 2 bases, with 10 bases between them. Per germline, CDR1 SGHRS and CDR2 YFSETQ. CDR3 amino acids: CASSGQGNYGYTF. In DNA, the CDR3 is TGCGCCAGCAGTGGGCAGGGGAACTATGGCTACACCTTC.

This chain connects TRBV5-1 to TRBJ2-7; TRBD2 is a possible D gene (6 bases). This CDR3 has 18 residues. Germline V gene lookup returns CDR1 SGHRS and CDR2 YFSETQ. Trimming left V 4 bases short and J 4 bases short, with 27 bases between. CDR3 sequence reads: CASSPASRGYGSRYEQYF. CDR3 nucleotides: TGCGCCAGCAGCCCTGCCTCCCGGGGGTACGGGAGTAGGTACGAGCAGTACTTC.

This clone is a singleton in its sample. This sequence joins TRBV21-1 and TRBJ1-4; the table's D call TRBD1 went unverified against the DNA. TRBV21-1 is marked as a pseudogene. This CDR3 contains 14 residues. Here the CDR3 reads CASSKVRGDEKLFF. The CDR3 DNA reads as TGTGCCAGCAGCAAAGTCAGGGGTGATGAAAAACTGTTTTTT.

V is TRBV28 and J is TRBJ2-5, with a weak D call TRBD2 (6 bases). The V and J ends lost 10 bases and 5 bases respectively, with 14 bases between them. The CDR3 is made up of 12 amino acids. CDR1 MDHEN and CDR2 SYDVKM come from the germline V gene. In DNA, the CDR3 is TGTGCCACCGATGCGGGGCCGGAGACCCAGTACTTC. This sequence encodes CATDAGPETQYF.

V usage is TRBV3-1 (or the pseudogene TRBV3-2) and J usage is TRBJ2-7; 10 bases line up with TRBD1. The V gene end was trimmed by 0 bases and the J gene end by 8 bases; junction bases not matched to a gene: 4. The germline CDR1 and CDR2 sequences are LGHDT and YNNKEL (reference sequence). This CDR3 is 14 amino acids long. CDR3 sequence: CASSQERQGAKQYF. The CDR3 coding sequence is TGTGCCAGCAGCCAAGAAAGACAGGGGGCAAAGCAGTACTTC.

The chain joins TRBV6-5 to TRBJ1-2, with D unclear. CDR1 is MNHEY and CDR2 is SVGAGI in the germline V gene. The length of the CDR3 is 15 residues. V was pared by 2 bases and J by 8 bases, with 18 bases between. CDR3 region: CASSYAGPGSGGYTF. CDR3 bases: TGTGCCAGCAGTTACGCCGGACCGGGGTCGGGAGGCTACACCTTC.

The V and J genes are TRBV11-2 and TRBJ1-5; TRBD1 agrees at 8 bases. The trim removed 1 base at V and 4 bases at J, leaving 3 bases unmatched. Germline V gene lookup returns CDR1 SGHAT and CDR2 FQNNGV. The CDR3 extends over 15 amino acids. For the CDR3, the DNA is TGTGCCAGCAGCTTAGGGACAGGGATTAATCAGCCCCAGCATTTT. Amino acids: CASSLGTGINQPQHF.

This sequence joins TRBV7-2 and TRBJ2-1; 10 bases fit TRBD2. Losses at the gene ends were 1 base for V and 4 bases for J; bases not matched to a gene: 4. This CDR3 is built from 16 residues. Germline loops: CDR1 SGHTA, CDR2 FQGNSA. The chain's CDR3 is CASSLGASGGYNEQFF. In DNA form, the CDR3 reads TGTGCCAGCAGCTTAGGGGCTAGCGGGGGTTACAATGAGCAGTTCTTC.

The genes are TRBV27 and TRBJ2-7; D gene ambiguous. The CDR3 extends over 13 amino acids. Trimming stripped 3 bases from V and 6 bases from J, with 12 bases between. Germline V gene lookup returns CDR1 MNHEY and CDR2 SMNVEV (reference sequence). The CDR3 DNA reads TGTGCCAGCAGTTTCAGCGAGAGTGGCGAGCAGTACTTC. Residues: CASSFSESGEQYF.

The chain recombines TRBV18 with TRBJ2-2; D remains ambiguous. V gave up 2 bases and J gave up 11 bases, with 6 bases separating them. The germline CDR1 and CDR2 sequences are KGHSH and LQKENI. The CDR3 is 11 residues long. In DNA, the CDR3 is TGTGCCAGCTCACCATCGCGAGAGCTGTTTTTT. Residues: CASSPSRELFF.

The chain uses TRBV6-1 and TRBJ1-2; weak D call: TRBD1 (6 bases). The CDR3 contains 16 residues. Germline V CDR1 and CDR2: MNHNS, SASEGT. Trimming took off 4 bases at V and 0 bases at J, with 15 bases between the two ends. The CDR3 sequence: CASSAGQSGPNYGYTF. For the CDR3, the DNA is TGTGCCAGCAGTGCTGGACAGTCCGGGCCTAACTATGGCTACACCTTC.

The CDR3 DNA is TGCGCCAGCAGTACAGGGGGATGGACCGGGGAGCTGTTTTTT. This sequence encodes CASSTGGWTGELFF. This chain links TRBV5-1 with TRBJ2-2, with 8 bases aligning to TRBD1. Germline CDR1 SGHRS, CDR2 YFSETQ. This CDR3 region has 14 residues. The J segment lost 5 bases and the V segment lost 5 bases, leaving 5 bases of the junction unmatched.

V is TRBV27 and J is TRBJ2-2; D is uncertain. CDR3 length: 14 residues. Trimming stripped 8 bases from V and 4 bases from J, with 14 bases between. CDR1 MNHEY and CDR2 SMNVEV come from the germline V gene (reference sequence). The CDR3 nucleotides are TGTGCCAGCTTCACCAATCCGGGCACCGGGGAGCTGTTTTTT. It yields the protein CASFTNPGTGELFF.

This clone was observed once. This sequence joins TRBV11-3 and TRBJ2-3, with D tentatively TRBD1 (7 bases). V was trimmed by 4 bases and J by 0 bases, leaving 14 bases between them. There are 16 residues in the CDR3. Germline CDR1 is SGHNT and CDR2 is YENEEA. The CDR3 region has the DNA TGTGCCAGCAGCTCTCGTGGAGGGGGCAGCACAGATACGCAGTATTTT. It encodes CASSSRGGGSTDTQYF.